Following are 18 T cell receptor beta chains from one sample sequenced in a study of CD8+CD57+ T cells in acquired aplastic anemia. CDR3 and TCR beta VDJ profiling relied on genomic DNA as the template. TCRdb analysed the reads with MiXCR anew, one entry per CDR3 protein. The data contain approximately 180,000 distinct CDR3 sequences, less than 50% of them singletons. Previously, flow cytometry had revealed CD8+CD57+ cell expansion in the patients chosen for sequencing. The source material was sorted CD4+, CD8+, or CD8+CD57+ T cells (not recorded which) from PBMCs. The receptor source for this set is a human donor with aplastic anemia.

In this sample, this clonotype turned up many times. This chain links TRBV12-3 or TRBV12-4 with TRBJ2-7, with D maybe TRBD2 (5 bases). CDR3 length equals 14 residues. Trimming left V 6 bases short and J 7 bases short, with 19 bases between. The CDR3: CASSPLIGVREQYF. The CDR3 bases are TGTGCCAGCAGCCCTCTTATCGGGGTGAGGGAGCAGTACTTC.

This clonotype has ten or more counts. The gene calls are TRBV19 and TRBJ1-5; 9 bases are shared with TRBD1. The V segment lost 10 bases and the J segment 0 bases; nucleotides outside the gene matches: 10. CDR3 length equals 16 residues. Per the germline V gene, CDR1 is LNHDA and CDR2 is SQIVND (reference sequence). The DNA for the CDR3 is TGTGCCACCGTCCCGGGACAGGGTCATAGCAATCAGCCCCAGCATTTT. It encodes CATVPGQGHSNQPQHF.

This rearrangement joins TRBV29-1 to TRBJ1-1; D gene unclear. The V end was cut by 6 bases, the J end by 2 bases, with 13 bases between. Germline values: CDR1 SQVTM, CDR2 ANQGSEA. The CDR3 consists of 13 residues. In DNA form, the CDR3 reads TGCAGCGTAGCCGCGGGGTTTAACACTGAAGCTTTCTTT. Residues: CSVAAGFNTEAFF.

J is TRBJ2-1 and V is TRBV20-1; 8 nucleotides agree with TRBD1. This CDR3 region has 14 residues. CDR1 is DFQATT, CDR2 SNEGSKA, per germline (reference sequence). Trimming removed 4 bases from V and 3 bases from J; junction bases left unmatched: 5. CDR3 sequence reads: CSATPGQDYNEQFF. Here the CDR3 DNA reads TGCAGTGCTACACCGGGACAGGACTACAATGAGCAGTTCTTC.

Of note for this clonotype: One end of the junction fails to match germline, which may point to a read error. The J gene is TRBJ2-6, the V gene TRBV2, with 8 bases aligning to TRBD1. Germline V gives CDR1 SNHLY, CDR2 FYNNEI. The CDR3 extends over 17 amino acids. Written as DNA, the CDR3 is TGTGCCAGCAGTGCCGACAGGGGTGTCACTGGGGCCAACGTCCTGACCTTC. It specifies CASSADRGVTGANVLTF.

CDR3 bases: TGCGCCAGCAGTCGGAGAGGGGTAACCTACGAGCAGTACTTC. Its protein is CASSRRGVTYEQYF. The chain couples TRBV5-1 to TRBJ2-7; tentatively, D is TRBD1 or TRBD2 (5 bases each). The V gene's germline CDR1 is SGHRS and CDR2 YFSETQ. The CDR3 sequence is 14 residues long. The V end lost 5 bases, the J end lost 2 bases, and 14 bases lay between the germline ends.

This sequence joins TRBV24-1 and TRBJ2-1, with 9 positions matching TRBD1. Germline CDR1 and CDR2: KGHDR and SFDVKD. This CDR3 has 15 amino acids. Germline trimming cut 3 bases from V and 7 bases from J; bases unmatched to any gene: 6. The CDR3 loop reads CATSDPGTGINEQFF. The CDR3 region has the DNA TGTGCCACCAGTGATCCCGGGACAGGGATAAATGAGCAGTTCTTC.

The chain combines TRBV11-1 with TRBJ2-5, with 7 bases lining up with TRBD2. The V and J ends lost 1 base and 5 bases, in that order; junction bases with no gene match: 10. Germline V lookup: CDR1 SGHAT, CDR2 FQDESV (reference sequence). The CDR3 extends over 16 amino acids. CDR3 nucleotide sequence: TGTGCCAGCAGCTTAGGGCGGGAGTACGGCGTGGAGACCCAGTACTTC. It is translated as CASSLGREYGVETQYF.

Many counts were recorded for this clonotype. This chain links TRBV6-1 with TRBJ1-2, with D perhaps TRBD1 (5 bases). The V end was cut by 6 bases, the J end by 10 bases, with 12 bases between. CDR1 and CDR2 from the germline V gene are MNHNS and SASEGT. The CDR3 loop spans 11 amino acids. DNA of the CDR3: TGTGCCAGCAGATCACAGGTGTCCTACACCTTC. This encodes CASRSQVSYTF.

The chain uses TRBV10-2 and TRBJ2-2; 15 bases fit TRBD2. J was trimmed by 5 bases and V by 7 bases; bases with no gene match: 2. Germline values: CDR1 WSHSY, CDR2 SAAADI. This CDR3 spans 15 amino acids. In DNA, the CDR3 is TGCGCCAGCAATGGACTAGCGGGAGGGACCGGGGAGCTGTTTTTT. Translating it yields CASNGLAGGTGELFF.

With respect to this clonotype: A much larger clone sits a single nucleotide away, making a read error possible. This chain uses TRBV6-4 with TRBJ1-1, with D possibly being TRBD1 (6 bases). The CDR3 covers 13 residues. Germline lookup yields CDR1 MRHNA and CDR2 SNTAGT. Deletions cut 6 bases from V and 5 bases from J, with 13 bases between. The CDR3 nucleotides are TGTGCCAGCAGAGGCAGGGGAGGAACTGAAGCTTTCTTT. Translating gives CASRGRGGTEAFF.

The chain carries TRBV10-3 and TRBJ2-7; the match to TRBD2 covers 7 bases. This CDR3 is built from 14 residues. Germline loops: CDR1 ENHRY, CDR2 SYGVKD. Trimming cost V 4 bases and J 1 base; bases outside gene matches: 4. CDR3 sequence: CAISVDGRSYEQYF. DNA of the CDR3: TGTGCCATCAGTGTGGACGGGAGGTCCTACGAGCAGTACTTC.

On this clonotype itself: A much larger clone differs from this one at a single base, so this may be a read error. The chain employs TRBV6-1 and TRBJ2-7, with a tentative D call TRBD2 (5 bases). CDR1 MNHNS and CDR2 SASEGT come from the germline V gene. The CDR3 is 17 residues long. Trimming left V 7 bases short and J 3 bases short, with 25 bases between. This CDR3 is CASTTRLPSLLGYEQYF. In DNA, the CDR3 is TGTGCCAGCACCACCCGACTACCCTCCCTCTTGGGCTACGAGCAGTACTTC.

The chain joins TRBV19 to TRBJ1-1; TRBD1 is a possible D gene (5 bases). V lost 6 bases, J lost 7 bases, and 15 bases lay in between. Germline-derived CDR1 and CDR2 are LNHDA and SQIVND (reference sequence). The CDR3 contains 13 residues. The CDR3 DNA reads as TGTGCCAGTAGACCGCCGGGGGACGATGAAGCTTTCTTT. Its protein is CASRPPGDDEAFF.

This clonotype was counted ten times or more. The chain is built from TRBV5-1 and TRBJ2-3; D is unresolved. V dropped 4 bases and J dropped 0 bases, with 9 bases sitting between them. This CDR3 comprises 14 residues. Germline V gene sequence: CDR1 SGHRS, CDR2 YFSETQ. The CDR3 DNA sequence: TGCGCCAGCAGCGTAACACCAAGCACAGATACGCAGTATTTT. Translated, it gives CASSVTPSTDTQYF.

CDR3 region: CASTSTVDTEAFF. For the CDR3, the DNA is TGTGCCAGCACCTCCACCGTGGACACTGAAGCTTTCTTT. The genes are TRBV6-1 and TRBJ1-1; D is unresolved. CDR1 is MNHNS and CDR2 is SASEGT in the germline V gene. This CDR3 has 13 amino acids. Trimming left V 7 bases short and J 3 bases short, with 12 bases between.

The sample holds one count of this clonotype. DNA of the CDR3: TGCGCCAGCAGCTTGGGGAATTTAGGTGTGAATGAGCAGTTCTTC. This translates into CASSLGNLGVNEQFF. The rearrangement uses TRBV5-1 and TRBJ2-1; D is undetermined. CDR1 is SGHRS and CDR2 is YFSETQ in the germline V gene. The V end was cut by 0 bases, the J end by 7 bases, with 14 bases between. This CDR3 has 15 residues.

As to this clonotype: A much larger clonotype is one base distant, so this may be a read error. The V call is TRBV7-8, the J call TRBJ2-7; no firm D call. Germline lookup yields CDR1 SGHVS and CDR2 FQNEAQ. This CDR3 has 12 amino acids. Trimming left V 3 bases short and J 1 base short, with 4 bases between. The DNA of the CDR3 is TGTGCCAGCAGCTTCGGTTCCTACGAGCAGTACTTC. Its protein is CASSFGSYEQYF.